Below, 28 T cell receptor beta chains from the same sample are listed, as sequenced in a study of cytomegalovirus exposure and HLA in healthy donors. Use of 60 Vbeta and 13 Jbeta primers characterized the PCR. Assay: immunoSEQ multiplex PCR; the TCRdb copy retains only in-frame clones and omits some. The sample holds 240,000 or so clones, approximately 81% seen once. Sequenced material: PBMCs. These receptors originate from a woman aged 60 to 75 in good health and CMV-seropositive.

The DNA of the CDR3 is TGTGCCACGAAACAGGGGGAAGCCTACGAGCAGTACTTC. This gives the protein CATKQGEAYEQYF. V gene TRBV27 combines with J gene TRBJ2-7; 8 bases map to TRBD1. The CDR3 runs 13 residues. CDR1 and CDR2 (germline): MNHEY, SMNVEV (reference sequence). V gave up 10 bases and J gave up 2 bases; unmatched junction bases: 7.

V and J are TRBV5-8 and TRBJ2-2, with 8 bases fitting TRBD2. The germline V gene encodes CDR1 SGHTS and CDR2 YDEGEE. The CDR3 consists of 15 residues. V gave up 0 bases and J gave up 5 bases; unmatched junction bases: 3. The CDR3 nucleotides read TGTGCCAGCAGCTTGGGTCAGCGGGGGACCGGGGAGCTGTTTTTT. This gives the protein CASSLGQRGTGELFF.

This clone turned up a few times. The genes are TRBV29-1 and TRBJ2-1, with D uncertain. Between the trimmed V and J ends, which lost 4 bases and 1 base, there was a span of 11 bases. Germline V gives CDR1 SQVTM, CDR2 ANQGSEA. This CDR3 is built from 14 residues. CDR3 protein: CSVAGTSSYNEQFF. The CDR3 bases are TGCAGCGTTGCAGGAACGAGTTCCTACAATGAGCAGTTCTTC.

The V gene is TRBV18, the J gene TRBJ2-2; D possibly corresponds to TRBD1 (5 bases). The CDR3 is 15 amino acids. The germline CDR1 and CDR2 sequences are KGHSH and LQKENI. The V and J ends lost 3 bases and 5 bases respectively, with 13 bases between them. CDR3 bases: TGTGCCAGCTCACCGTCGCGACAGCGAACCGGGGAGCTGTTTTTT. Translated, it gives CASSPSRQRTGELFF.

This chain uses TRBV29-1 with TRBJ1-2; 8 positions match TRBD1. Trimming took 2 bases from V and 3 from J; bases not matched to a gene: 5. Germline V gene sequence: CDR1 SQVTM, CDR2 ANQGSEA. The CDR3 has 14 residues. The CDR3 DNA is TGCAGCGTTGAACCAGGGGGCGGGGACTATGGCTACACCTTC. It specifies CSVEPGGGDYGYTF.

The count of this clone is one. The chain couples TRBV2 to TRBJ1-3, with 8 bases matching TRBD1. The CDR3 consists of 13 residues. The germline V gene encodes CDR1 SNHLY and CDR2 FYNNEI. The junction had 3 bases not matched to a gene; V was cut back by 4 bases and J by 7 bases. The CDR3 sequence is CASSARQGNTIYF. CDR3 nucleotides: TGTGCCAGCAGTGCGAGACAGGGGAACACCATATATTTT.

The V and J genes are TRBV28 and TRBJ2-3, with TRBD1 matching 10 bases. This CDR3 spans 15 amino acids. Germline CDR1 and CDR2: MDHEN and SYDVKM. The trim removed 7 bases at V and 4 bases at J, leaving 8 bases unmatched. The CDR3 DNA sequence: TGTGCCAGCAAAGAAGACAGGGGGCTGTCAGATACGCAGTATTTT. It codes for CASKEDRGLSDTQYF.

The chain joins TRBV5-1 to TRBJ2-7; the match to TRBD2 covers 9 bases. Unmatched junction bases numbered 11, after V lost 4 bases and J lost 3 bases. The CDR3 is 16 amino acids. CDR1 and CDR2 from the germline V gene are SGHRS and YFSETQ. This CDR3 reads CASSPPIAGDHYEQYF. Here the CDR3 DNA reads TGCGCCAGCAGCCCCCCAATAGCGGGAGACCACTACGAGCAGTACTTC.

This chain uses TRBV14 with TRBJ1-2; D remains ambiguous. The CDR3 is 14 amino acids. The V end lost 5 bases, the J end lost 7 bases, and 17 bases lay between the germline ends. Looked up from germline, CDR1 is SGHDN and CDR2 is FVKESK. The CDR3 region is CASSDSVGRGGYTF. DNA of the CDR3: TGTGCCAGCAGCGATTCCGTAGGCCGCGGTGGCTACACCTTC.

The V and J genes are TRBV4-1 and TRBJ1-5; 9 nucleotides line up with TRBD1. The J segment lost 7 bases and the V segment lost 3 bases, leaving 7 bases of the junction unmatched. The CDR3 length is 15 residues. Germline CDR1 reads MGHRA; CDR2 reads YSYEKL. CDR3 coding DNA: TGCGCCAGCAGCCAGAGGACAGGGGCTGTCCAGCCCCAGCATTTT. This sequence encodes CASSQRTGAVQPQHF.

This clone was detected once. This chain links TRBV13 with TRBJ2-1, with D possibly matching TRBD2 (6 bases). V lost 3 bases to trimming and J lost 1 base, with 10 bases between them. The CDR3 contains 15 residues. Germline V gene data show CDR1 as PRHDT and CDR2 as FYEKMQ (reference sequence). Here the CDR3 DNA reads TGTGCCAGCAGCTTGGGCGGGGATTCCTACAATGAGCAGTTCTTC. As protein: CASSLGGDSYNEQFF.

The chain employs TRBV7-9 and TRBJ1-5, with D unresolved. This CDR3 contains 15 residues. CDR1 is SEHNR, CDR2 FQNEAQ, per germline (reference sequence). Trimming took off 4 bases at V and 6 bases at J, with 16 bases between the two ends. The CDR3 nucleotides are TGTGCCAGCAGCTCGATCGGCCCGCGGGGTCAGCCCCAGCATTTT. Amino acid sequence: CASSSIGPRGQPQHF.

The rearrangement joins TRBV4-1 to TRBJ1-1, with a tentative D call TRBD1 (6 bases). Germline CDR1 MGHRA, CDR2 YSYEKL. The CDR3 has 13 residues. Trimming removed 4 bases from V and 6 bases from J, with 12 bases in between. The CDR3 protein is CASSPQGGAEAFF. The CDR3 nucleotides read TGCGCCAGCAGCCCACAGGGCGGCGCTGAAGCTTTCTTT.

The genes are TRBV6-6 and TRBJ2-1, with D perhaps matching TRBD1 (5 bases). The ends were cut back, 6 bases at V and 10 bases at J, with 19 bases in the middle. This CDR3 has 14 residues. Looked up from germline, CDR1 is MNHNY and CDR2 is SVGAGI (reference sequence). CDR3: CASRPAGNNLEQFF. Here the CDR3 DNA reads TGTGCCAGCAGACCCGCAGGGAATAATCTGGAGCAGTTCTTC.

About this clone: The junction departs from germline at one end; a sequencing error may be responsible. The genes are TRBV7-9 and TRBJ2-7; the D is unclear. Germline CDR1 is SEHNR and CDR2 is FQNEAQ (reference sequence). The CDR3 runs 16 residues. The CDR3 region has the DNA TGTTCCAGCAGCTTAGCTAGAGTCCCTAGCTCCTACGAGCAGTACTTC. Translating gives CSSSLARVPSSYEQYF.

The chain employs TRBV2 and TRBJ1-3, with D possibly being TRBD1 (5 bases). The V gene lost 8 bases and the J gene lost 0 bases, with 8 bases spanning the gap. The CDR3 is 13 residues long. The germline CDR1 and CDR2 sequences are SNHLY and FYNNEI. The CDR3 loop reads CASGAGSGNTIYF. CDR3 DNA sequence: TGTGCCAGCGGGGCAGGCTCTGGAAACACCATATATTTT.

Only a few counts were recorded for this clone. CDR3 bases: TGTGCCAGCAGCTTCGCCGGGACAGGGGTAGAGACCCAGTACTTC. As protein: CASSFAGTGVETQYF. The chain employs TRBV7-9 and TRBJ2-5; TRBD1 agrees at 10 bases. The germline CDR1 and CDR2 sequences are SEHNR and FQNEAQ (reference sequence). The CDR3 length is 15 residues. With 3 bases clipped from V and 4 bases from J, the junction kept 5 bases outside the gene matches.

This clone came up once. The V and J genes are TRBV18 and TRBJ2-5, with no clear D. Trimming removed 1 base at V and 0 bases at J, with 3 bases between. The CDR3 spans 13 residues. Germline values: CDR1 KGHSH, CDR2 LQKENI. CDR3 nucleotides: TGTGCCAGCTCACCACTCAACCAAGAGACCCAGTACTTC. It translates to CASSPLNQETQYF. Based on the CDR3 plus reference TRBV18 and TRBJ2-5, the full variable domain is NAGVMQNPRHLVRRRGQEARLRCSPMKGHSHVYWYRQLPEEGLKFMVYLQKENIIDESGMPKERFSAEFPKEGPSILRIQQVVRGDSAAYFCASSPLNQETQYFGPGTRLLVL.

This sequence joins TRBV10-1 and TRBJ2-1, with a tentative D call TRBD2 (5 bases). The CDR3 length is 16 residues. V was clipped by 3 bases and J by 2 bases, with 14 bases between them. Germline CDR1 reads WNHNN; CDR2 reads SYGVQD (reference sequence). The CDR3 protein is CASSDSGVLAYNEQFF. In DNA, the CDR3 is TGCGCCAGCAGTGACTCCGGGGTGCTAGCCTACAATGAGCAGTTCTTC.

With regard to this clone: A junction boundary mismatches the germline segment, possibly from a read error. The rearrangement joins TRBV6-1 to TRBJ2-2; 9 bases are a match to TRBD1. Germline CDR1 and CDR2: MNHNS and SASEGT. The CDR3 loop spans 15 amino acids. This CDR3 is CASSDFTGGAGELFF. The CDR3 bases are TGTGCCAGCAGTGACTTTACAGGGGGCGCGGGGGAACTGTTTTTT.

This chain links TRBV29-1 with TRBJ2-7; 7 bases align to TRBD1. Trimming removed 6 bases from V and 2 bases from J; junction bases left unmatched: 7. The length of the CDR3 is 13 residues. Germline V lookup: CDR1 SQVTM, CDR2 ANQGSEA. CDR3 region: CSVLTGTAYEQYF. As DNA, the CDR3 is TGCAGCGTCCTGACAGGGACGGCCTACGAGCAGTACTTC.

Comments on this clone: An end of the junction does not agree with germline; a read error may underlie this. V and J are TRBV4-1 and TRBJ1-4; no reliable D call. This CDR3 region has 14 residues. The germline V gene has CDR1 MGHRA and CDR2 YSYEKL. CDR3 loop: CASSQGVAIEKLFF. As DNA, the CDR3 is TGTGCCAGCAGCCAAGGAGTCGCGATTGAAAAACTGTTTTTT.

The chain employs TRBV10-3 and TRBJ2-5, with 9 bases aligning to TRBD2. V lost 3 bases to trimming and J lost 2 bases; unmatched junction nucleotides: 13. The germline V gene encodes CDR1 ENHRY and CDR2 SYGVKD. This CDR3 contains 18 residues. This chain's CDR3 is CAISESGSSGTRQETQYF. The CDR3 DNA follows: TGTGCCATCAGTGAATCGGGGTCTAGCGGGACCCGTCAAGAGACCCAGTACTTC.

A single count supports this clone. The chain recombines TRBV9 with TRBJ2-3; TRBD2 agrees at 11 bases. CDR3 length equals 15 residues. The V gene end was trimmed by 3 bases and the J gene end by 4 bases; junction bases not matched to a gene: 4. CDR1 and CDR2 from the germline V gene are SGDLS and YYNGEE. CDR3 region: CASSALAGVADTQYF. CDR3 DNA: TGTGCCAGCAGCGCACTAGCGGGAGTTGCAGATACGCAGTATTTT.

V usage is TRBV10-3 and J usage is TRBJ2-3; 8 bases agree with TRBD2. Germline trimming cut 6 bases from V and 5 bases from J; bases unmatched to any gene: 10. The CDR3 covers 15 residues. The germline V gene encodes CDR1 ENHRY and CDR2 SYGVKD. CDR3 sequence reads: CAIRTGTRVIDTQYF. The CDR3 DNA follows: TGTGCCATCAGGACCGGGACTAGAGTAATAGATACGCAGTATTTT.

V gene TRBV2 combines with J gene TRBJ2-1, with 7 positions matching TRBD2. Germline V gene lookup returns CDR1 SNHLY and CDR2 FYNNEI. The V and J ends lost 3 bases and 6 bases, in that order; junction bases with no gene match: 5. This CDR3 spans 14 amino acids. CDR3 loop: CASSEQRGINEQFF. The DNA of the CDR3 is TGTGCCAGCAGTGAGCAGCGGGGAATCAATGAGCAGTTCTTC.

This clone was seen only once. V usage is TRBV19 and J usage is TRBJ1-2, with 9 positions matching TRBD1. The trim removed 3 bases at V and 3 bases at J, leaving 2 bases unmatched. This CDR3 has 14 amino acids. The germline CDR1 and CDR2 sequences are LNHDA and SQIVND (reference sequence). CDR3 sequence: CASSIGTGHYGYTF. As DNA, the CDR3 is TGTGCCAGTAGTATCGGGACAGGGCACTATGGCTACACCTTC.

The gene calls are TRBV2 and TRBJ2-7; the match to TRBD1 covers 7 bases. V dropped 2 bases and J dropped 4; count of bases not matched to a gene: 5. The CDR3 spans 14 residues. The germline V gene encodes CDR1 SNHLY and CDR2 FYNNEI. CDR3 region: CASSERSRGYEQYF. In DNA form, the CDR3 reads TGTGCCAGCAGTGAACGTAGCAGGGGGTACGAGCAGTACTTC.